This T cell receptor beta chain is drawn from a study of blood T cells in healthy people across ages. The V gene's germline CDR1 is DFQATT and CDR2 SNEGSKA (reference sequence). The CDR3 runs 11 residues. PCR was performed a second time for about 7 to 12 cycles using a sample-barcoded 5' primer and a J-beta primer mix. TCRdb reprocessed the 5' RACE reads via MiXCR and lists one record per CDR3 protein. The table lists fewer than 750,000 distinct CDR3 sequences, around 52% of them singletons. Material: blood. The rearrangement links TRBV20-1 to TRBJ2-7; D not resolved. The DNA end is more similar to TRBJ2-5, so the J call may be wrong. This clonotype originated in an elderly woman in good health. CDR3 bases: TGCAGTGCGAATTACGGGGAGACCCAGTACTTC. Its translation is CSANYGETQYF.